The text below deals with one TCR beta chain. Using immunoSEQ multiplex PCR, the repertoire was profiled, and TCRdb retains in-frame clones only, with some absent. The data hold 50,000 to 60,000 clones, with around 90% observed a single time. The entry originates in a study of T cell changes during pregnancy in multiple sclerosis. Per the germline V gene, CDR1 is LNHNV and CDR2 is YYDKDF (reference sequence). J was trimmed by 4 bases and V by 5 bases; bases with no gene match: 5. The length of the CDR3 is 14 residues. The J gene is TRBJ1-5, the V gene TRBV15; 7 positions match TRBD1. This receptor was identified in a female donor with multiple sclerosis, enrolled in a pregnancy study. The specimen comprised CD4+ T cells from peripheral blood mononuclear cells, sampled in the second trimester of pregnancy. CDR3 DNA: TGTGCCACCAGCTCCGGGACAGCGAATCAGCCCCAGCATTTT. Amino acid sequence: CATSSGTANQPQHF.